This record covers a single TCR beta chain. These data are taken from a study of T-cell reconstitution after alpha-beta-depleted transplantation in children. The CDR3 covers 15 residues. The germline V and J ends were trimmed by 5 bases and 0 bases, with 11 bases remaining between them. TCRbeta library construction was performed incorporating unique molecular identifiers. Using its own MiXCR run on the PCR reads, TCRdb lists one record per CDR3 protein. Of hundreds of thousands of distinct CDR3 sequences in the sample, under 12% were seen once. The rearrangement uses TRBV12-3 or TRBV12-4 and TRBJ2-1, with a possible D match to TRBD2 (6 bases). This receptor was identified in a human donor who donated a stem cell graft to a child with acute myeloid leukemia. The sequencing used PBMCs from the stem cell graft donor, collected from the stem cell graft. In DNA form, the CDR3 reads TGTGCCAGCAGTGGAACCGGGAGCTCCTACAATGAGCAGTTCTTC. It translates to CASSGTGSSYNEQFF.